Described below is a single T cell receptor (beta chain) sequence and its context. Its antigen is not known. Cultured CD4+ T cells had their DNA profiled by the Oncomine TCR Beta short-read assay. TCRdb re-called the PCR reads through MiXCR, storing one row per CDR3 protein. The sample has some 26,000 distinct CDR3 sequences, 50% seen once. This sample is part of a study of vaccination and CD4 T cells after COVID-19. Across the whole study: Six men and four women formed the convalescents, two being Hispanic. Researchers treated cells with overlapping spike peptides taken from SARS-CoV-2, HCoV-NL63, HCoV-OC43 and HCoV-229E.

Treatment given: approximately nine-day PBMC culture with coronavirus spike peptide pools or control peptides (ViraFEST assay). Germline CDR1 and CDR2: LGHDT and YNNKEL (reference sequence). With 0 bases clipped from V and 2 bases from J, the junction kept 6 bases outside the gene matches. This CDR3 spans 16 amino acids. The V call is TRBV3-1, the J call TRBJ2-7, with 8 bases aligning to TRBD2. This TCR derives from a human donor who received a COVID-19 vaccine. Sequenced material: CD4+ T cells from blood, cultured in vitro, taken before SARS-CoV-2 vaccination. In DNA, the CDR3 is TGTGCCAGCAGCCAAGACGCAGGCGGGGGGCCCTACGAGCAGTACTTC. The encoded protein is CASSQDAGGGPYEQYF.